The clone carrying this T cell receptor beta chain was seen ten or more times. Germline values: CDR1 SGHRS, CDR2 YFSETQ. J was trimmed by 2 bases and V by 4 bases; bases with no gene match: 16. The CDR3 has 18 amino acids. Clones were read by immunoSEQ multiplex PCR, and TCRdb kept only the in-frame ones, dropping some. The data contain tens of thousands of clones, 92% of them singletons. This sample is drawn from a study of T cell changes during pregnancy in multiple sclerosis. The material sequenced was peripheral blood, taken in the first trimester of pregnancy. The receptor comes from a female donor with multiple sclerosis, enrolled in a pregnancy study. V usage is TRBV5-1 and J usage is TRBJ2-3; 7 bases line up with TRBD2. CDR3 nucleotide sequence: TGCGCCAGCAGCCCGGGAGGCGGTTTGGGCGGATTCACAGATACGCAGTATTTT. Amino acid sequence: CASSPGGGLGGFTDTQYF.